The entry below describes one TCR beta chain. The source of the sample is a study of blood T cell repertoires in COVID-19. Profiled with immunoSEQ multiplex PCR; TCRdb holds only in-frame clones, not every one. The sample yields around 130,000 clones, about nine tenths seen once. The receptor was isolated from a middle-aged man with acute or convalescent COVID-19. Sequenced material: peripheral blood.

As DNA, the CDR3 is TGTGCCAGCAGCTTGGCATACAATGAGCAGTTCTTC. It yields the protein CASSLAYNEQFF. The chain uses TRBV5-6 and TRBJ2-1; D remains ambiguous. The CDR3 is 12 amino acids. Germline V CDR1 and CDR2: SGHDT, YYEEEE. V was cut by 0 bases and J by 4 bases, with 2 bases left in between.